One sample yielded the 9 T cell receptor beta chains listed below, sequenced in a study of cytomegalovirus exposure and HLA in healthy donors. Amplification used 60 Vbeta primers and 13 Jbeta primers. Clones were read by immunoSEQ multiplex PCR, and TCRdb kept only the in-frame ones, dropping some. The sample lists 150,000 to 200,000 clones, roughly three quarters seen once, with 14% in the top ten. The sequenced sample was PBMCs. Source of these receptors: a woman in her thirties or forties in good health and CMV-seronegative.

This chain links TRBV7-3 with TRBJ2-2, with 7 bases identical to TRBD1. V was pared by 5 bases and J by 5 bases, with 8 bases of the junction left unmatched. CDR1 is SGHTA and CDR2 is FQGTGA in the germline V gene. The length of the CDR3 is 15 residues. The CDR3, as DNA: TGTGCCAGCAGCCTAAACACAGGGGCGACCGGGGAGCTGTTTTTT. Translated: CASSLNTGATGELFF.

The chain combines TRBV5-6 with TRBJ2-6; 13 nucleotides line up with TRBD2. CDR3 length: 18 amino acids. Trimming removed 0 bases from V and 0 bases from J; junction bases left unmatched: 0. Germline V lookup: CDR1 SGHDT, CDR2 YYEEEE. The CDR3 DNA is TGTGCCAGCAGCTTGGGGACTAGCGGGAGCTCTGGGGCCAACGTCCTGACTTTC. As protein: CASSLGTSGSSGANVLTF.

The CDR3 spells CASSLAPGGNQETQYF. The CDR3 DNA follows: TGTGCCAGCAGCTTGGCGCCAGGGGGAAATCAAGAGACCCAGTACTTC. The J gene is TRBJ2-5, the V gene TRBV5-5; 7 nucleotides line up with TRBD1. The V and J ends lost 0 bases and 2 bases, in that order; junction bases with no gene match: 7. The germline CDR1 and CDR2 sequences are SGHKS and YYEKEE (reference sequence). The CDR3 has 16 amino acids.

The chain carries TRBV15 and TRBJ2-7, with 7 bases aligning to TRBD2. After removal of 4 bases from V and 4 bases from J, the junction contained 10 bases not matched to a gene. From germline, CDR1 is LNHNV and CDR2 YYDKDF (reference sequence). There are 15 residues in the CDR3. The CDR3 here is CATSTPGGRGYEQYF. The CDR3 region has the DNA TGTGCCACCAGCACCCCGGGGGGTCGGGGGTACGAGCAGTACTTC.

This clone was observed a handful of times. DNA for the CDR3: TGTGCCAGCAGCTCTCTGACAGGGGAGTACCAGTTCTTC. Amino acids: CASSSLTGEYQFF. This chain links TRBV7-3 with TRBJ2-1; 8 nucleotides agree with TRBD1. CDR3 size: 13 residues. Trimming removed 4 bases from V and 13 bases from J; junction bases left unmatched: 9. CDR1 and CDR2 (germline): SGHTA, FQGTGA.

Only a few counts were recorded for this clone. V and J are TRBV29-1 and TRBJ2-1; 8 bases match TRBD2. The V segment lost 5 bases and the J segment 7 bases; nucleotides outside the gene matches: 7. The CDR3 extends over 13 amino acids. Per the germline V gene, CDR1 is SQVTM and CDR2 is ANQGSEA. This chain's CDR3 is CSVSGGKLNEQFF. CDR3 bases: TGCAGCGTTTCGGGGGGGAAACTGAATGAGCAGTTCTTC.

This clone appeared a few times. The J gene is TRBJ1-4, the V gene TRBV28; D is uncertain. CDR3 length equals 11 residues. Per the germline V gene, CDR1 is MDHEN and CDR2 is SYDVKM. The V end lost 10 bases, the J end lost 4 bases, and 7 bases lay between the germline ends. The CDR3 spells CATRGNEKLFF. The DNA for the CDR3 is TGTGCCACCCGAGGTAATGAAAAACTGTTTTTT.

This rearrangement joins TRBV7-9 to TRBJ1-2, with D maybe TRBD1 (6 bases). This CDR3 is built from 16 residues. Germline V gene lookup returns CDR1 SEHNR and CDR2 FQNEAQ (reference sequence). V lost 0 bases and J lost 2, with 13 bases in between. The CDR3 nucleotides are TGTGCCAGCAGCTTAGCCGGGACACACCTGAACTATGGCTACACCTTC. This codes for CASSLAGTHLNYGYTF.

V is TRBV7-2 and J is TRBJ2-4, with 9 bases aligning to TRBD2. Germline V CDR1 and CDR2: SGHTA, FQGNSA. J gave up 3 bases and V 5 bases, and 14 bases lay outside the gene matches. The CDR3 has 18 residues. CDR3: CASSLSPWTSENKNIQYF. Here the CDR3 DNA reads TGTGCCAGCAGCCTAAGCCCTTGGACTAGCGAGAACAAAAACATTCAGTACTTC.